These 21 T cell receptor beta chains were sequenced from one sample in a study of blood T cell repertoires in COVID-19. Using immunoSEQ multiplex PCR, the repertoire was profiled, and TCRdb retains in-frame clones only, with some absent. The sample includes approximately 140,000 clones, roughly 79% of them seen just once. The sample consisted of peripheral blood. The receptors derive from a human donor with acute or convalescent COVID-19. The donor label of this sample is uncertain.

The chain combines TRBV18 with TRBJ1-4; 9 bases fit TRBD1. V shed 5 bases and J 8 bases; nucleotides not matched to a gene: 9. The CDR3 covers 15 residues. Per the germline V gene, CDR1 is KGHSH and CDR2 is LQKENI. The chain's CDR3 is CASSAYRGLREKLFF. As DNA, the CDR3 is TGTGCCAGCTCAGCCTACAGGGGGCTGAGGGAAAAACTGTTTTTT. The full variable domain, completed using reference TRBV18 and TRBJ1-4, is NAGVMQNPRHLVRRRGQEARLRCSPMKGHSHVYWYRQLPEEGLKFMVYLQKENIIDESGMPKERFSAEFPKEGPSILRIQQVVRGDSAAYFCASSAYRGLREKLFFGSGTQLSVL.

This chain links TRBV30 with TRBJ1-2, with 7 bases matching TRBD1. The germline CDR1 and CDR2 sequences are GTSNPN and SVGIG (reference sequence). The CDR3 sequence is 14 residues long. The trim removed 1 base at V and 6 bases at J, leaving 8 bases unmatched. The CDR3 sequence: CAWSGGRGIDGYTF. The CDR3 bases are TGTGCCTGGAGTGGAGGCAGGGGGATTGATGGCTACACCTTC.

This clone was seen at least ten times. The chain carries TRBV6-6 and TRBJ2-7; tentatively, D is TRBD1 (6 bases). Germline lookup yields CDR1 MNHNY and CDR2 SVGAGI (reference sequence). The CDR3 is 14 amino acids. The V and J ends lost 8 bases and 5 bases respectively, with 19 bases between them. The CDR3 DNA reads TGTGCCAGCGTGGTCACTCCAGGGGTCCACGAGCAGTACTTC. Amino acids: CASVVTPGVHEQYF.

This clone occurred a few times. CDR3 sequence reads: CASNSRGPSSYEQYV. Written as DNA, the CDR3 is TGTGCCAGCAACTCCCGGGGTCCTAGCTCCTACGAGCAGTACGTC. The chain links TRBV5-5 to TRBJ2-7, with a possible D match to TRBD2 (5 bases). Germline V gene data show CDR1 as SGHKS and CDR2 as YYEKEE (reference sequence). The germline V and J ends were trimmed by 6 bases and 0 bases, with 16 bases remaining between them. This CDR3 is 15 amino acids long.

The chain uses TRBV19 and TRBJ2-6, with 7 bases aligning to TRBD2. V lost 10 bases to trimming and J lost 2 bases; unmatched junction nucleotides: 5. CDR3 length equals 14 residues. The germline gives CDR1 LNHDA, CDR2 SQIVND (reference sequence). CDR3 DNA: TGTGCCACCGGGGCGGGGGCTGGGGCCAACGTCCTGACTTTC. As protein: CATGAGAGANVLTF.

CDR3 loop: CASSQPPTSGGSSSYNEQFF. CDR3 DNA sequence: TGTGCCAGCAGCCAACCTCCGACTAGCGGGGGTTCTAGCTCCTACAATGAGCAGTTCTTC. J is TRBJ2-1 and V is TRBV7-6; TRBD2 matches at 12 bases. The trim removed 5 bases at V and 0 bases at J, leaving 14 bases unmatched. Germline CDR1 reads SGHVS; CDR2 reads FNYEAQ. The CDR3 spans 20 residues.

The rearrangement uses TRBV5-6 and TRBJ1-2, with 7 bases fitting TRBD1. The J segment lost 9 bases and the V segment lost 2 bases, leaving 4 bases of the junction unmatched. The germline V gene encodes CDR1 SGHDT and CDR2 YYEEEE. This CDR3 spans 12 amino acids. The CDR3 DNA reads as TGTGCCAGCAGCTTCCGACAGGGCAGCTACACCTTC. Amino acids: CASSFRQGSYTF.

This clone has more than one count but fewer than ten. V gene TRBV5-1 combines with J gene TRBJ2-1, with 7 bases fitting TRBD1. This CDR3 is built from 14 residues. Germline-derived CDR1 and CDR2 are SGHRS and YFSETQ. V dropped 0 bases and J dropped 7; count of bases not matched to a gene: 4. Here the CDR3 DNA reads TGCGCCAGCAGCTTGGGGGGACAGTTAAATGAGCAGTTCTTC. Its protein product is CASSLGGQLNEQFF.

The V and J genes are TRBV7-9 and TRBJ2-4; 10 bases line up with TRBD1. Trimming cost V 5 bases and J 0 bases; bases outside gene matches: 7. Looked up from germline, CDR1 is SEHNR and CDR2 is FQNEAQ (reference sequence). The CDR3 spans 17 residues. The CDR3 region is CASSPETGGLAKNIQYF. The CDR3 nucleotides are TGTGCCAGCAGCCCTGAGACAGGGGGCTTAGCCAAAAACATTCAGTACTTC. Combining the CDR3 with reference TRBV7-9 and TRBJ2-4 gives the whole variable domain DTGVSQNPRHKITKRGQNVTFRCDPISEHNRLYWYRQTLGQGPEFLTYFQNEAQLEKSRLLSDRFSAERPKGSFSTLEIQRTEQGDSAMYLCASSPETGGLAKNIQYFGAGTRLSVL.

This clone was observed a few times. The DNA of the CDR3 is TGTGCCAGCATTAGCAGGAACACTGAAGCTTTCTTT. Translation: CASISRNTEAFF. This chain uses TRBV6-5 with TRBJ1-1; D not resolved. V lost 7 bases, J lost 1 base, and 7 bases lay in between. Germline assignment: CDR1 MNHEY and CDR2 SVGAGI. CDR3 length: 12 amino acids.

The chain is built from TRBV24-1 and TRBJ2-7, with TRBD1 identical over 9 bases. CDR1 is KGHDR and CDR2 is SFDVKD in the germline V gene. V lost 3 bases, J lost 5 bases, and 7 bases stayed unmatched. The CDR3 runs 15 residues. The CDR3 loop reads CATSDQQGAIDEQYF. In DNA, the CDR3 is TGTGCCACCAGTGATCAACAGGGGGCAATCGACGAGCAGTACTTC.

The genes are TRBV9 and TRBJ2-2, with 7 bases identical to TRBD2. J lost 4 bases, V lost 3 bases, and 3 bases had no gene match. The CDR3 has 14 amino acids. The germline V gene encodes CDR1 SGDLS and CDR2 YYNGEE. This CDR3 reads CASSAGLGTGELFF. The CDR3 region has the DNA TGTGCCAGCAGCGCCGGACTAGGCACCGGGGAGCTGTTTTTT.

This clone was observed once. V usage is TRBV5-1 and J usage is TRBJ1-6; no reliable D call. This CDR3 region has 13 residues. Trimming took 0 bases from V and 8 from J, leaving 6 bases between them. Germline lookup yields CDR1 SGHRS and CDR2 YFSETQ. The CDR3 is CASSLGRDSPLHF. As DNA, the CDR3 is TGCGCCAGCAGCTTGGGACGGGATTCACCCCTCCACTTT.

The chain has TRBV15 and TRBJ2-4; 7 bases are a match to TRBD1. This CDR3 has 17 amino acids. V lost 3 bases and J lost 7; bases outside the gene matches: 15. Germline CDR1 and CDR2: LNHNV and YYDKDF (reference sequence). CDR3 sequence: CATSRTWLGTEYNIQYF. CDR3 nucleotides: TGTGCCACCAGCAGGACCTGGCTAGGGACAGAATATAACATTCAGTACTTC.

The V gene is TRBV18, the J gene TRBJ2-3; TRBD1 matches at 7 bases. V was clipped by 0 bases and J by 6 bases; unmatched bases: 3. CDR1 and CDR2 from the germline V gene are KGHSH and LQKENI. This CDR3 contains 14 residues. The CDR3 nucleotides are TGTGCCAGCTCACCACCAGGGGGCTGGGATACGCAGTATTTT. Translating gives CASSPPGGWDTQYF.

In this sample, this clone turned up a few times. V usage is TRBV30 and J usage is TRBJ1-2, with a possible D match to TRBD1 (5 bases). CDR3 length: 15 residues. With 0 bases removed from V and 4 bases from J, the gap between germline ends came to 15 bases. CDR1 GTSNPN and CDR2 SVGIG come from the germline V gene (reference sequence). The CDR3 sequence is CAWSVRQGSVYGYTF. CDR3 DNA: TGTGCCTGGAGTGTACGGCAGGGATCCGTCTATGGCTACACCTTC.

The genes are TRBV7-9 and TRBJ1-1; D is unclear. Germline V gives CDR1 SEHNR, CDR2 FQNEAQ (reference sequence). This CDR3 comprises 13 residues. V lost 1 base, J lost 7 bases, and 10 bases lay in between. The DNA for the CDR3 is TGTGCCAGCAGCTTAGAGGCAGGATATGAAGCTTTCTTT. Translating it yields CASSLEAGYEAFF.

The chain is built from TRBV7-9 and TRBJ1-2; tentative D call: TRBD1 (5 bases). V lost 3 bases and J lost 8, with 10 bases in between. CDR3 length equals 12 residues. In germline, CDR1 is SEHNR, CDR2 FQNEAQ (reference sequence). The CDR3, as DNA: TGTGCCAGCAGCTTGCAGGGTAACGGCTACACCTTC. Its translation: CASSLQGNGYTF.

V is TRBV2 and J is TRBJ2-5; weak D call: TRBD1 (5 bases). Trimming pared 4 bases from V and 5 bases from J, leaving 14 bases between. The CDR3 covers 14 residues. Germline loops: CDR1 SNHLY, CDR2 FYNNEI. Here the CDR3 reads CASSGWGVTETQYF. As DNA, the CDR3 is TGTGCCAGCAGTGGGTGGGGCGTCACGGAGACCCAGTACTTC. Full variable domain (missing parts from reference TRBV2 and TRBJ2-5): EPEVTQTPSHQVTQMGQEVILRCVPISNHLYFYWYRQILGQKVEFLVSFYNNEISEKSEIFDDQFSVERPDGSNFTLKIRSTKLEDSAMYFCASSGWGVTETQYFGPGTRLLVL.

The table lists this clone with a count of one. The chain joins TRBV18 to TRBJ1-2; D is uncertain. V shed 6 bases and J shed 7 bases, with 21 bases lying between them. CDR3 length: 15 residues. Germline V gene data show CDR1 as KGHSH and CDR2 as LQKENI. The CDR3 DNA reads as TGTGCCAGCTCTGTACTGGGCCAGCCCGGTCCTGGCTACACCTTC. Translation: CASSVLGQPGPGYTF.

The chain uses TRBV6-5 and TRBJ1-1; possible D gene TRBD1, 6 bases. CDR1 is MNHEY, CDR2 SVGAGI, per germline. With 4 bases removed from V and 5 bases from J, the gap between germline ends came to 14 bases. The CDR3 consists of 14 residues. The CDR3 nucleotides read TGTGCCAGCAGTTTTGACAGGTTTGGAACTGAAGCTTTCTTT. Translation: CASSFDRFGTEAFF.